The 30 T cell receptor beta chains below were found in one sample sequenced in a study of cytomegalovirus exposure and HLA in healthy donors. 13 Jbeta primers and 60 Vbeta primers were used for the PCR. Sequencing was performed with immunoSEQ multiplex PCR; in TCRdb, only in-frame clones are kept and a portion is missing. The repertoire holds over 150,000 clones, with roughly 87% as singletons. Material: PBMCs. The source of these receptors is a young woman in good health and CMV-seronegative.

This chain joins TRBV5-4 and TRBJ2-7; 12 bases fit TRBD2. The germline CDR1 and CDR2 sequences are SGHNT and YYREEE (reference sequence). The CDR3 extends over 17 amino acids. Trimming took 4 bases from V and 0 from J; bases not matched to a gene: 8. CDR3 nucleotides: TGTGCCAGCAGCCAAGGACTAGCGGGGCCGAGCTCCTACGAGCAGTACTTC. Its protein is CASSQGLAGPSSYEQYF. Full variable domain (rest looked up from reference TRBV5-4 and TRBJ2-7): ETGVTQSPTHLIKTRGQQVTLRCSSQSGHNTVSWYQQALGQGPQFIFQYYREEENGRGNFPPRFSGLQFPNYSSELNVNALELDDSALYLCASSQGLAGPSSYEQYFGPGTRLTVT.

The chain is built from TRBV27 and TRBJ1-3; D is undetermined. CDR1 is MNHEY, CDR2 SMNVEV, per germline (reference sequence). The V and J ends lost 5 bases and 3 bases respectively, with 14 bases between them. This CDR3 has 15 residues. CDR3 sequence reads: CASSPWTLGGNTIYF. The CDR3 nucleotides are TGTGCCAGCAGTCCCTGGACTTTAGGTGGAAACACCATATATTTT.

V and J are TRBV7-9 and TRBJ1-6; possible D gene TRBD1, 5 bases. Germline V gene lookup returns CDR1 SEHNR and CDR2 FQNEAQ (reference sequence). Between the trimmed V and J ends, which lost 5 bases and 7 bases, there was a span of 12 bases. This CDR3 has 14 residues. The chain's CDR3 is CASSPTGSNSPLHF. CDR3 nucleotide sequence: TGTGCCAGCAGCCCCACAGGTTCAAATTCACCCCTCCACTTT.

This sequence joins TRBV4-1 and TRBJ2-5; tentatively, D is TRBD2 (5 bases). This CDR3 has 14 amino acids. Per the germline V gene, CDR1 is MGHRA and CDR2 is YSYEKL. V gave up 0 bases and J gave up 2 bases, with 7 bases separating them. In nucleotides, the CDR3 is TGCGCCAGCAGCCAAGATCCGGGGCAAGAGACCCAGTACTTC. As protein: CASSQDPGQETQYF.

The J gene is TRBJ2-3, the V gene TRBV11-2; a weak D match, TRBD2 (7 bases). V shed 1 base and J shed 3 bases, with 17 bases lying between them. Germline values: CDR1 SGHAT, CDR2 FQNNGV. This CDR3 region has 17 residues. The CDR3 sequence: CASSLVSGGIGTDTQYF. For the CDR3, the DNA is TGTGCCAGCAGCTTAGTGTCGGGGGGCATAGGAACAGATACGCAGTATTTT. The entire variable domain, with the rest obtained from reference TRBV11-2 and TRBJ2-3, is as follows: EAGVAQSPRYKIIEKRQSVAFWCNPISGHATLYWYQQILGQGPKLLIQFQNNGVVDDSQLPKDRFSAERLKGVDSTLKIQPAKLEDSAVYLCASSLVSGGIGTDTQYFGPGTRLTVL.

Comments on this clone: An end of the junction does not agree with germline; a read error may underlie this. The chain employs TRBV7-9 and TRBJ1-5, with D hard to call. This CDR3 has 12 residues. Germline V gene data show CDR1 as SEHNR and CDR2 as FQNEAQ (reference sequence). DNA for the CDR3: TGTGCCAGCAGCGATTCGGGGAACCATTTGAATTTT. Its translation is CASSDSGNHLNF.

V gene TRBV19 combines with J gene TRBJ1-2, with 7 positions matching TRBD1. The CDR3 runs to 12 residues. Germline CDR1 and CDR2: LNHDA and SQIVND (reference sequence). The junction had 2 bases not matched to a gene; V was cut back by 10 bases and J by 0 bases. CDR3 in amino acids: CATGQPNYGYTF. In nucleotides, the CDR3 is TGTGCCACGGGACAGCCTAACTATGGCTACACCTTC.

This rearrangement joins TRBV4-1 to TRBJ1-2; D gene ambiguous. V was trimmed by 4 bases and J by 7 bases, leaving 10 bases between them. Germline V lookup: CDR1 MGHRA, CDR2 YSYEKL. This CDR3 is built from 12 residues. The CDR3 DNA follows: TGCGCCAGCAGCCGTTTGGGAGCTGGCTACACCTTC. It yields the protein CASSRLGAGYTF.

This clone has a single count. The J gene is TRBJ1-1, the V gene TRBV7-2; TRBD1 matches at 10 bases. The J segment lost 7 bases and the V segment lost 5 bases, leaving 10 bases of the junction unmatched. The CDR3 has 15 amino acids. Germline V lookup: CDR1 SGHTA, CDR2 FQGNSA. CDR3 sequence (DNA): TGTGCCAGCAGCGCCCGGGACAGGGGAGTTATTGAAGCTTTCTTT. It encodes CASSARDRGVIEAFF.

This chain connects TRBV11-2 to TRBJ1-5; D might be TRBD1 (5 bases). This CDR3 has 13 amino acids. Germline V gene lookup returns CDR1 SGHAT and CDR2 FQNNGV. V shed 5 bases and J shed 7 bases, with 12 bases lying between them. As DNA, the CDR3 is TGTGCCAGCAGCGGCGGGGGGGGACAGCCCCAGCATTTT. This gives the protein CASSGGGGQPQHF.

This clone was observed a single time. The chain combines TRBV4-1 with TRBJ2-3; 15 bases are a match to TRBD2. The V gene's germline CDR1 is MGHRA and CDR2 YSYEKL. The CDR3 is made up of 20 amino acids. Losses at the gene ends were 0 bases for V and 2 bases for J; bases not matched to a gene: 9. DNA for the CDR3: TGCGCCAGCAGCCAAGACCCCGGGACTAGCGGGAGGTTCGTCACAGATACGCAGTATTTT. Translated: CASSQDPGTSGRFVTDTQYF.

The gene calls are TRBV5-1 and TRBJ2-1; TRBD1 matches 7 bases. V dropped 7 bases and J dropped 6; count of bases not matched to a gene: 7. Germline V gene data show CDR1 as SGHRS and CDR2 as YFSETQ. CDR3 size: 13 residues. CDR3 nucleotides: TGCGCCAGCCGAACAGGGGTGGGCAATGAGCAGTTCTTC. This codes for CASRTGVGNEQFF.

This chain joins TRBV7-2 and TRBJ1-1, with 12 bases identical to TRBD1. The CDR3 runs 16 residues. Germline V lookup: CDR1 SGHTA, CDR2 FQGNSA. V shed 0 bases, J shed 4 bases, and the junction held 3 bases outside the gene matches. CDR3 sequence reads: CASSLAGTGGVTEAFF. Here the CDR3 DNA reads TGTGCCAGCAGCTTAGCGGGGACAGGGGGCGTCACTGAAGCTTTCTTT.

This chain links TRBV4-3 with TRBJ1-2; TRBD1 might be the D (5 bases). V lost 0 bases and J lost 4, with 9 bases in between. This CDR3 has 14 amino acids. From germline, CDR1 is LGHNA and CDR2 YSLEER. CDR3 amino acids: CASSQDGAVYGYTF. CDR3 in DNA: TGCGCCAGCAGCCAAGATGGGGCAGTCTATGGCTACACCTTC.

The genes are TRBV5-1 and TRBJ1-2; D possibly corresponds to TRBD1 (5 bases). Trimming took 0 bases from V and 4 from J, leaving 16 bases between them. The CDR3 has 16 amino acids. The germline V gene has CDR1 SGHRS and CDR2 YFSETQ. CDR3 DNA sequence: TGCGCCAGCAGCTTGGGGGGCGGGGGTATCGGCTATGGCTACACCTTC. This sequence encodes CASSLGGGGIGYGYTF. The full variable domain, in which reference TRBV5-1 and TRBJ1-2 provide the parts outside the CDR3, is KAGVTQTPRYLIKTRGQQVTLSCSPISGHRSVSWYQQTPGQGLQFLFEYFSETQRNKGNFPGRFSGRQFSNSRSEMNVSTLELGDSALYLCASSLGGGGIGYGYTFGSGTRLTVV.

This clone was detected once. The chain combines TRBV7-9 with TRBJ2-3; TRBD2 aligns across 9 bases. Germline CDR1 and CDR2: SEHNR and FQNEAQ (reference sequence). There are 16 residues in the CDR3. V lost 2 bases and J lost 5; bases outside the gene matches: 8. The CDR3 here is CASSLPSSGAEDTQYF. The CDR3 DNA reads as TGTGCCAGCAGCTTACCTTCTAGCGGGGCGGAAGATACGCAGTATTTT. The variable domain in full, completed from reference TRBV7-9 and TRBJ2-3, reads DTGVSQNPRHKITKRGQNVTFRCDPISEHNRLYWYRQTLGQGPEFLTYFQNEAQLEKSRLLSDRFSAERPKGSFSTLEIQRTEQGDSAMYLCASSLPSSGAEDTQYFGPGTRLTVL.

The chain is built from TRBV7-9 and TRBJ2-1; 7 nucleotides line up with TRBD2. Germline V gene lookup returns CDR1 SEHNR and CDR2 FQNEAQ (reference sequence). This CDR3 has 13 amino acids. V lost 5 bases and J lost 8; bases outside the gene matches: 6. CDR3 amino acids: CASSLLGRDEQFF. CDR3 sequence (DNA): TGTGCCAGCAGCCTACTAGGGAGGGATGAGCAGTTCTTC.

The chain links TRBV12-5 to TRBJ1-2, with D maybe TRBD1 (5 bases). The CDR3 consists of 14 residues. V was clipped by 4 bases and J by 4 bases, with 13 bases between them. Germline CDR1 LGHNT, CDR2 FRNRAP. The CDR3 is CASGSETAIYGYTF. CDR3 bases: TGTGCTAGTGGTTCGGAGACAGCCATCTATGGCTACACCTTC.

The chain recombines TRBV5-1 with TRBJ2-1; TRBD1 aligns across 7 bases. The junction had 14 bases not matched to a gene; V was cut back by 2 bases and J by 6 bases. There are 17 residues in the CDR3. Germline CDR1 SGHRS, CDR2 YFSETQ. This CDR3 is CASSLPPGTDKINEQFF. In DNA form, the CDR3 reads TGCGCCAGCAGCTTACCTCCCGGGACAGATAAGATCAATGAGCAGTTCTTC.

V gene TRBV6-5 combines with J gene TRBJ1-3; TRBD1 aligns across 7 bases. J lost 4 bases, V lost 2 bases, and 5 bases had no gene match. This CDR3 has 15 amino acids. CDR1 is MNHEY, CDR2 SVGAGI, per germline. CDR3 loop: CASSYKGTAGNTIYF. Written as DNA, the CDR3 is TGTGCCAGCAGTTACAAGGGGACAGCGGGAAACACCATATATTTT.

The chain combines TRBV7-2 with TRBJ2-7; 11 nucleotides align to TRBD2. The CDR3 runs 15 residues. CDR1 and CDR2 from the germline V gene are SGHTA and FQGNSA. V dropped 2 bases and J dropped 4; count of bases not matched to a gene: 4. The CDR3 loop reads CASSLWASGGYEQYF. The CDR3 DNA is TGTGCCAGCAGCTTATGGGCTAGCGGGGGGTACGAGCAGTACTTC. The whole variable domain, filled in from reference TRBV7-2 and TRBJ2-7, reads GAGVSQSPSNKVTEKGKDVELRCDPISGHTALYWYRQSLGQGLEFLIYFQGNSAPDKSGLPSDRFSAERTGGSVSTLTIQRTQQEDSAVYLCASSLWASGGYEQYFGPGTRLTVT.

The rearrangement uses TRBV7-2 and TRBJ2-7; possible D gene TRBD1, 5 bases. V was shortened by 3 bases and J by 3 bases, with 15 bases between the two germline ends. This CDR3 has 15 residues. The V gene's germline CDR1 is SGHTA and CDR2 FQGNSA. The CDR3 region has the DNA TGTGCCAGCAGCTTGGCCCCGAGACAGAACTACGAGCAGTACTTC. Translating it yields CASSLAPRQNYEQYF.

The J gene is TRBJ1-3, the V gene TRBV2, with no clear D. This CDR3 has 15 residues. The germline V gene encodes CDR1 SNHLY and CDR2 FYNNEI. The V end was cut by 4 bases, the J end by 2 bases, with 12 bases between. CDR3 protein: CASSGRRGTGNTIYF. The CDR3 region has the DNA TGTGCCAGCAGTGGAAGAAGAGGGACTGGAAACACCATATATTTT.

The rearrangement joins TRBV27 to TRBJ2-1, with TRBD1 as a possible D gene (6 bases). V dropped 4 bases and J dropped 9 bases, with 10 bases sitting between them. The V gene's germline CDR1 is MNHEY and CDR2 SMNVEV (reference sequence). The length of the CDR3 is 12 residues. The CDR3 spells CASSSQTGEQFF. Here the CDR3 DNA reads TGTGCCAGCAGTTCCCAGACAGGTGAGCAGTTCTTC.

The chain is built from TRBV29-1 and TRBJ1-2; D remains unclear. This CDR3 spans 13 amino acids. Trimming stripped 6 bases from V and 1 base from J, with 12 bases between. CDR1 is SQVTM and CDR2 is ANQGSEA in the germline V gene. CDR3 DNA sequence: TGCAGCGTGTCGACACACCTTAACTATGGCTACACCTTC. Amino acid sequence: CSVSTHLNYGYTF.

The chain uses TRBV2 and TRBJ1-5; no reliable D call. The CDR3 runs 13 residues. Deletions cut 5 bases from V and 9 bases from J, with 14 bases between. Per the germline V gene, CDR1 is SNHLY and CDR2 is FYNNEI. The CDR3 is CASSRVLLGPQHF. The DNA of the CDR3 is TGTGCCAGCAGTCGGGTACTCCTGGGGCCCCAGCATTTT.

This clone was counted a few times. The chain is built from TRBV5-1 and TRBJ2-3; TRBD2 might be the D (6 bases). Per the germline V gene, CDR1 is SGHRS and CDR2 is YFSETQ. With 9 bases removed from V and 5 bases from J, the gap between germline ends came to 22 bases. CDR3 size: 15 residues. CDR3 DNA: TGCGCCACGGGGCTTGGAGGGTTGGGTGGAGATACGCAGTATTTT. Its translation is CATGLGGLGGDTQYF.

This clone appeared once. Other DNA sequences of this sample code for an identical CDR3. V is TRBV4-1 and J is TRBJ2-5; 12 positions agree with TRBD2. Trimming cost V 4 bases and J 4 bases; bases outside gene matches: 1. This CDR3 region has 14 residues. Per germline, CDR1 MGHRA and CDR2 YSYEKL. For the CDR3, the DNA is TGCGCCAGCAGCCGACTAGCGGGAGTAGAGACCCAGTACTTC. Protein sequence: CASSRLAGVETQYF.

This sequence joins TRBV13 and TRBJ1-1; TRBD1 aligns across 9 bases. Losses at the gene ends were 3 bases for V and 4 bases for J; bases not matched to a gene: 3. This CDR3 has 14 residues. Germline assignment: CDR1 PRHDT and CDR2 FYEKMQ (reference sequence). Here the CDR3 reads CASSFSTGGTEAFF. The CDR3 DNA reads as TGTGCCAGCAGCTTTTCGACAGGGGGCACTGAAGCTTTCTTT.

This clone was observed a few times. The V and J genes are TRBV30 and TRBJ2-7, with TRBD1 matching over 8 bases. Germline V CDR1 and CDR2: GTSNPN, SVGIG (reference sequence). V shed 5 bases and J 3 bases; nucleotides not matched to a gene: 6. CDR3 length: 13 amino acids. Here the CDR3 reads CAWAGTGIYEQYF. DNA for the CDR3: TGTGCCTGGGCCGGGACAGGTATCTACGAGCAGTACTTC.